This T cell receptor (beta chain) was found in a study of circulating and synovial CD4+ cells in juvenile arthritis. Whole-study findings and limits: Shared-clonotype fractions with synovium likely underestimate full repertoire overlap. CPL versus bulk CD4 samples: T cell genome counts differed by at least an order of magnitude.

This clone was recorded once. What it recognizes is unknown. This CDR3 is built from 15 residues. V was clipped by 4 bases and J by 1 base; unmatched bases: 4. The germline gives CDR1 SGHNT, CDR2 YYREEE (reference sequence). The method was immunoSEQ multiplex PCR; TCRdb's version includes in-frame clones alone and lacks a portion of them. The sample carries 30,000 to 40,000 clones, about 96% recorded once. The sample taken for sequencing was CD4+ T cells from blood. The clonotype was recovered from a human donor with juvenile idiopathic arthritis. The chain uses TRBV5-4 and TRBJ2-2; 7 bases are a match to TRBD1. The CDR3 loop is CASSHRGLNTGELFF. The CDR3 nucleotides read TGTGCCAGCAGCCACAGGGGTTTGAACACCGGGGAGCTGTTTTTT.